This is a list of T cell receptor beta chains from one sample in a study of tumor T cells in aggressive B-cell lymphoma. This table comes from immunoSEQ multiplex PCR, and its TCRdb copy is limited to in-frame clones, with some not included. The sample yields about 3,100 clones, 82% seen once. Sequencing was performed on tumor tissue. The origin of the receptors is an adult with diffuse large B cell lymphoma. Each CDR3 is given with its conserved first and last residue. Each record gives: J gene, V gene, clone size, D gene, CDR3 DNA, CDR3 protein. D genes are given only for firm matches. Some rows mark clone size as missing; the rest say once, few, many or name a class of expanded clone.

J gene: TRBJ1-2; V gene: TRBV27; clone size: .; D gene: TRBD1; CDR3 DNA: TGTGCCAGCAGTACCCTTCGGACAGGGCTTGGCTACACCTTC; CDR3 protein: CASSTLRTGLGYTF
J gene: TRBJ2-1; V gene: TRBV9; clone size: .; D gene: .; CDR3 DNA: TGTGCCAGCAGCGTAGTGGCAGCACAGTACAATGAGCAGTTCTTC; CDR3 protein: CASSVVAAQYNEQFF
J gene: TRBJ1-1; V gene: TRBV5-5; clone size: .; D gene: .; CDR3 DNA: TGTGCCAGCAGCTTGGGGACAGCCACAACCCTGGACACTGAAGCTTTCTTT; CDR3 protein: CASSLGTATTLDTEAFF
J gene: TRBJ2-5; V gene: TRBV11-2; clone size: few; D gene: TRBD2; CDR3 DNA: TGTGCCAGCAGCCCTGGGACTAGCGGGGAGACCCAGTACTTC; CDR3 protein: CASSPGTSGETQYF
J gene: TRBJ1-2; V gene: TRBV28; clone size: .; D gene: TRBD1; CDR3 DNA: TGTGCCAGCAGTACACAGGGGGCGCAGGGCTACACCTTC; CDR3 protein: CASSTQGAQGYTF
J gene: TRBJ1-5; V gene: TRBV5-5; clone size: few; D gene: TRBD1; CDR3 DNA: TGTGCCAGCAGCTTGGTTGGGACAGGGAATCAGCCCCAGCATTTT; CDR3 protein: CASSLVGTGNQPQHF
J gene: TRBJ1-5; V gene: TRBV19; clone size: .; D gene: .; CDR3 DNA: TGTGCCAGTCGACGAGGTGGACATTATAGCAATCAGCCCCAGCATTTT; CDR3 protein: CASRRGGHYSNQPQHF
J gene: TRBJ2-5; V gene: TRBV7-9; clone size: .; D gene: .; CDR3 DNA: TGTGCCAGCAGCTTAGGAACGGGGATCCAAGAGACCCAGTACTTC; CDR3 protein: CASSLGTGIQETQYF
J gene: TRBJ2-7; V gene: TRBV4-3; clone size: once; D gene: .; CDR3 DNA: TGCGCCAGCAGCCAAGATCAGGGGCTGTACGAGCAGTACTTC; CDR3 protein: CASSQDQGLYEQYF
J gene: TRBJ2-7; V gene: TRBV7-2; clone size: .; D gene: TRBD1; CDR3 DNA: TGTGCCAGCAGTTCCCCGGTGGGACAGGGCCTCCACGAGCAGTACTTC; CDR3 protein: CASSSPVGQGLHEQYF
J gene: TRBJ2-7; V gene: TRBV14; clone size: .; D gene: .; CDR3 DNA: TGTGCCAGCAGCCAAACTACCGGGGGTAGGCCCTACGAGCAGTACTTC; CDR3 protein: CASSQTTGGRPYEQYF
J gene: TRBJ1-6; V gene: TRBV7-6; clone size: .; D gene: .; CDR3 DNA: TGTGCCAGCAGCCCCCAAGGGGGAAATTCACCCCTCCACTTT; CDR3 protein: CASSPQGGNSPLHF
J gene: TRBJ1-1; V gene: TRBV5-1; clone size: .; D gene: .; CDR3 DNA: TGCGCCAGCAGCTTGGAAGCGACCCCCGACACTGAAGCTTTCTTT; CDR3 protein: CASSLEATPDTEAFF
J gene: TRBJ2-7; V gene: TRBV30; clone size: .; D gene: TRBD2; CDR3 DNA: TGTGCCTGGAGTGCCGGACTAGCGGGGGCTACCTACGAGCAGTACTTC; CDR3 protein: CAWSAGLAGATYEQYF
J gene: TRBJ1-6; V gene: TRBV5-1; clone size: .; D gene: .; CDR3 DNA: TGCGCCAGCAGCGAAGAAGGGGTCACCCTCCACTTT; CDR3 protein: CASSEEGVTLHF
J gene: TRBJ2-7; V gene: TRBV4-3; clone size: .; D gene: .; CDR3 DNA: TGCGCCAGCAGCCAAGATCGGCGGGGAGGCTACGAGCAGTACTTC; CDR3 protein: CASSQDRRGGYEQYF
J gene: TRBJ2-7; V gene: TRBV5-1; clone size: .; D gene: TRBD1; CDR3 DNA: TGCGCCAGCAGCTTGCTCACAGGGGCAATGAGGTACGAGCAGTACTTC; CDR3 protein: CASSLLTGAMRYEQYF
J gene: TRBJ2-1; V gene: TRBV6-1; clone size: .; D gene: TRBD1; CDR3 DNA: TGTGCCAGCAGAGACAGGGGTGGATACGATGAGCAGTTCTTC; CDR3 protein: CASRDRGGYDEQFF
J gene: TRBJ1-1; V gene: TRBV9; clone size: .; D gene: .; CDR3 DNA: TGTGCCAGCAGCCCGGGCAGGGCAATTGCTGAAGCTTTCTTT; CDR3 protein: CASSPGRAIAEAFF
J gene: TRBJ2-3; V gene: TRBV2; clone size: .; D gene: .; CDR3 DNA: TGTGCCAGCAGTGAGTTGGCTAGCGTTAACACAGATACGCAGTATTTT; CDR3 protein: CASSELASVNTDTQYF
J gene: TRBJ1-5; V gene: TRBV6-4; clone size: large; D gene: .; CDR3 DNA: TGTGCCAGCAGTGTCCAGAGCGATCAGCCCCAGCATTTT; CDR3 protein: CASSVQSDQPQHF
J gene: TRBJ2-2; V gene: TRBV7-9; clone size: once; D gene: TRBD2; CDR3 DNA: TGTGCCAGCAGCTTAGCGTTGAGCGGGGGGGACACCGGGGAGCTGTTTTTT; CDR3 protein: CASSLALSGGDTGELFF
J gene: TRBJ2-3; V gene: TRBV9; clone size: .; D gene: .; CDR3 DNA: TGTGCCAGCAGCGTAGGAGTCAGGGTGGACACAGATACGCAGTATTTT; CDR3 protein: CASSVGVRVDTDTQYF
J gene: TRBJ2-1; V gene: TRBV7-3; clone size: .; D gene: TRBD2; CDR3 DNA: TGTGCCAGCAGCGAACGAGGACTAGCGGGGGGGCCGTCGGTTTGGTTCTTC; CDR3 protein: CASSERGLAGGPSVWFF
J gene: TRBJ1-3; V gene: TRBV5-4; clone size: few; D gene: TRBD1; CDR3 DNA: TGTGCCAGCAGCTTCCCGGGACAGGGGTTCGACACCATATATTTT; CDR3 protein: CASSFPGQGFDTIYF
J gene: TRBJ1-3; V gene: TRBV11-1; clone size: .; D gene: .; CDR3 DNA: TGTGCCAACAGCCTCATGACGGCGGGGACTGGAAACACCATATATTTT; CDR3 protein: CANSLMTAGTGNTIYF
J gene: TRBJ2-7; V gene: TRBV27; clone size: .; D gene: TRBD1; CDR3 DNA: TGTGCCATACGTGACAGGGGGCAGGGCGAGCAGTACTTC; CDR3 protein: CAIRDRGQGEQYF
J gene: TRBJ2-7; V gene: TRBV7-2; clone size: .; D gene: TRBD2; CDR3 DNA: TGTGCCAGCAGCCGTCCGGGGGGCGAGCAGTACTTC; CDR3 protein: CASSRPGGEQYF
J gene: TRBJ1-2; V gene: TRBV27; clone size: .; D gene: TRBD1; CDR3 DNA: TGTGCCAGCAGTGCCAGACAGGGGGCGCGGTCCGCCTATGGCTACACCTTC; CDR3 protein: CASSARQGARSAYGYTF
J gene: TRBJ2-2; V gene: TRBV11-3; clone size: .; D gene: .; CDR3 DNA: TGTGCCAGCAGCTTTACGGGGAGCGGCACCGGGGAGCTGTTTTTT; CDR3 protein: CASSFTGSGTGELFF
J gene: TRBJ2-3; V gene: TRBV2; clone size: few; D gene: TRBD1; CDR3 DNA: TGTGCCAGCAGGGTAGAGCAGGGGGCTGGGACAGATACGCAGTATTTT; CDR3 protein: CASRVEQGAGTDTQYF
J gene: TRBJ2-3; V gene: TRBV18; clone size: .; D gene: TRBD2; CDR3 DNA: TGTGCCAGCTCACCACCGACTAGCACTAGCACAGATACGCAGTATTTT; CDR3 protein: CASSPPTSTSTDTQYF
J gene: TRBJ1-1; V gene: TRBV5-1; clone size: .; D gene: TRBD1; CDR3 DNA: TGCGCCAGCAGCTTGAGGGGACAGGGAATTGCTGAAGCTTTCTTT; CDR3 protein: CASSLRGQGIAEAFF
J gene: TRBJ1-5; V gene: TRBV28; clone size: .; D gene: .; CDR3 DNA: TGTGCCAGCACCCTACTCGGTGAGGGTCCCCGTCAGCCCCAGCATTTT; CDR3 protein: CASTLLGEGPRQPQHF
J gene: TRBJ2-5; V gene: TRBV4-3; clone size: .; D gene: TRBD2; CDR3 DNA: TGCGCCAGCAGCCGGGGGGGGGAGACCCAGTACTTC; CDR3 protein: CASSRGGETQYF
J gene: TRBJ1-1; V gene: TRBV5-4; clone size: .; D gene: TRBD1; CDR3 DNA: TGTGCCAGCAGCCTATACGGGACAGGGAGGGCTGAAGCTTTCTTT; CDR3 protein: CASSLYGTGRAEAFF
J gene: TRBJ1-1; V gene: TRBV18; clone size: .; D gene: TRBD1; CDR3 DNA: TGTGCCAGCTCACCCGGATCGGACAGGGAACTTGAAGCTTTCTTT; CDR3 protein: CASSPGSDRELEAFF